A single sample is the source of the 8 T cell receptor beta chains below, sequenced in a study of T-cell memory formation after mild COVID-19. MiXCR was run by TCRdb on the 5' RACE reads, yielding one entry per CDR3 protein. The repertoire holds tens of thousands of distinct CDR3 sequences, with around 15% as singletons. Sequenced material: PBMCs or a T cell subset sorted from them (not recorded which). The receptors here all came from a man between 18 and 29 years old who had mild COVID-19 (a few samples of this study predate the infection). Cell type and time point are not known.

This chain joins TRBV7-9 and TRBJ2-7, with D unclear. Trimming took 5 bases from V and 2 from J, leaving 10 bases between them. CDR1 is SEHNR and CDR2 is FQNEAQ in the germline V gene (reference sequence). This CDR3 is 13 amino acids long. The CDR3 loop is CASSPVTAYEQYF. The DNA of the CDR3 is TGTGCCAGCAGCCCGGTAACGGCCTACGAGCAGTACTTC.

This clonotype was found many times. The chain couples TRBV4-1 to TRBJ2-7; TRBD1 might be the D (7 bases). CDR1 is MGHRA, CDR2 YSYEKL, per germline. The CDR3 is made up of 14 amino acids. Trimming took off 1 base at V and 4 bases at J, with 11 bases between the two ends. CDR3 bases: TGCGCCAGCAGCCAAGCGGAGGGGGCTTACGAGCAGTACGTC. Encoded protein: CASSQAEGAYEQYV.

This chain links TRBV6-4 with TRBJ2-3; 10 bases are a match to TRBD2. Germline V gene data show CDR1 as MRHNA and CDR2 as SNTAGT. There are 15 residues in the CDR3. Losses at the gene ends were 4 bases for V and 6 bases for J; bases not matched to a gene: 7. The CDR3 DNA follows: TGTGCCAGCAGTGGGACTAGCGGTATCACGGATACGCAGTATTTT. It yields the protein CASSGTSGITDTQYF.

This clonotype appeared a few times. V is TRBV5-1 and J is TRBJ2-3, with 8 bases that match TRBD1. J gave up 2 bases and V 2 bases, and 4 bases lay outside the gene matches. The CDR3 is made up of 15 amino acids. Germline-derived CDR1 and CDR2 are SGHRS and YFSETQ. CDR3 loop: CASSLRTGITDTQYF. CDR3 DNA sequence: TGCGCCAGCAGCTTACGGACAGGGATCACAGATACGCAGTATTTT.

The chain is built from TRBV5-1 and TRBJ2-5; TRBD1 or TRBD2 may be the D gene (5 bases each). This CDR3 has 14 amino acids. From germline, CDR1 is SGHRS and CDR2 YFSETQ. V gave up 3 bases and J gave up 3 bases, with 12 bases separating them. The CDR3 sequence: CASSYWDGKETQYF. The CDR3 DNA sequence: TGCGCCAGCAGCTATTGGGACGGTAAAGAGACCCAGTACTTC.

The CDR3 region is CASSPRLAGRNTDTQYF. As DNA, the CDR3 is TGTGCCAGCAGTCCAAGACTAGCGGGGAGGAACACAGATACGCAGTATTTT. V is TRBV12-3 or TRBV12-4 and J is TRBJ2-3, with 11 bases that match TRBD2. Trimming cost V 5 bases and J 2 bases; bases outside gene matches: 9. The CDR3 is 17 amino acids.

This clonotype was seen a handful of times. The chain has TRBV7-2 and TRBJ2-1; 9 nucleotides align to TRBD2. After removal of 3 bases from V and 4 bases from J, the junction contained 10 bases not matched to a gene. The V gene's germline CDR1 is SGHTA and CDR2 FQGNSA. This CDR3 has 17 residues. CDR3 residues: CASSFGGGAPSYNEQFF. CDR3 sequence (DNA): TGTGCCAGCAGCTTCGGCGGGGGGGCCCCTAGTTACAATGAGCAGTTCTTC.

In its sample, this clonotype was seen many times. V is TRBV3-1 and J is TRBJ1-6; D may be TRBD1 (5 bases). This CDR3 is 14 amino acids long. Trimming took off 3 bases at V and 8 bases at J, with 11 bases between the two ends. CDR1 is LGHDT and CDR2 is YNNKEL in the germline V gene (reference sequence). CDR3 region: CASSQVTADSPLHF. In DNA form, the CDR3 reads TGTGCCAGCAGCCAGGTGACAGCCGATTCACCCCTCCACTTT.